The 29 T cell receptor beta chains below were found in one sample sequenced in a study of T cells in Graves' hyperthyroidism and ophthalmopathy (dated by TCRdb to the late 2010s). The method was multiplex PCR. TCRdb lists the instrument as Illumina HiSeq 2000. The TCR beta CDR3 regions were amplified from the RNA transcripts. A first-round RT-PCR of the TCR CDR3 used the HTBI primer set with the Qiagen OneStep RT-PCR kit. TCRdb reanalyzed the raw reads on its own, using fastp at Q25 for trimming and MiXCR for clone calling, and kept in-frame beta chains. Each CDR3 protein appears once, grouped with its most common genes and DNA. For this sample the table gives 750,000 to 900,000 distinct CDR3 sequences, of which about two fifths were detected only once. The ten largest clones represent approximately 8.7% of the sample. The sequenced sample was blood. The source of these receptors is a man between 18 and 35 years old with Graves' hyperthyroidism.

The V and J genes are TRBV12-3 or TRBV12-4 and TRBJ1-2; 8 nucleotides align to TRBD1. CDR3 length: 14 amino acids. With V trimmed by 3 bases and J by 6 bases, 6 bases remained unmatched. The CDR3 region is CASSLYRGSDGYTF. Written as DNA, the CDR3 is TGTGCCAGCAGTTTGTACAGGGGGAGCGATGGCTACACCTTC.

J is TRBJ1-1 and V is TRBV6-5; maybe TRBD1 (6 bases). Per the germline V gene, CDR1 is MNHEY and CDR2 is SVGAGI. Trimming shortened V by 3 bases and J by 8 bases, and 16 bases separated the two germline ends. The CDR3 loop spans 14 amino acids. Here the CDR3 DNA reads TGTGCCAGCAGTTATGTGCAGGGGTCAGGAGAAGCTTTCTTT. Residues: CASSYVQGSGEAFF.

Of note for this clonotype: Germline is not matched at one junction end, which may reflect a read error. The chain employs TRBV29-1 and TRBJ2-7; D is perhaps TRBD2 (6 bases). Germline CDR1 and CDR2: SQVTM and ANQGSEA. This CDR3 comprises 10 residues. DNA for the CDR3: TGCAGCGTGCGGGATTACGAGCAGTGCTTC. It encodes CSVRDYEQCF.

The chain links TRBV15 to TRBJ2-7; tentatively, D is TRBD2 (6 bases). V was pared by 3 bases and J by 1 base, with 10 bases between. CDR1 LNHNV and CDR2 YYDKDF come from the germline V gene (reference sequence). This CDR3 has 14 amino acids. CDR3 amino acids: CATSSSGLSYEQYF. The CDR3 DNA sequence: TGTGCCACCAGCAGCTCAGGACTATCCTACGAGCAGTACTTC.

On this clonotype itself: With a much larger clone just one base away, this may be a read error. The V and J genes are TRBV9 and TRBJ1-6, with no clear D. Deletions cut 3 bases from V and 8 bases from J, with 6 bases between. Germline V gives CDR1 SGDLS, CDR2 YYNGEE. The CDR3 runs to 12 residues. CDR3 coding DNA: TGTGCCAGCAGCGCCCAAGATTCACCCCTCCACTTT. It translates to CASSAQDSPLHF. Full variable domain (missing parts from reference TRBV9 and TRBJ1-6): DSGVTQTPKHLITATGQRVTLRCSPRSGDLSVYWYQQSLDQGLQFLIQYYNGEERAKGNILERFSAQQFPDLHSELNLSSLELGDSALYFCASSAQDSPLHFGNGTRLTVT.

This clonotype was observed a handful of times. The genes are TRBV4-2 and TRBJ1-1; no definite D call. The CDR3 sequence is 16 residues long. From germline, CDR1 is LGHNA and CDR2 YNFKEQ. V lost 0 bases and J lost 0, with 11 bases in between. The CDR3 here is CASSQDPNAMNTEAFF. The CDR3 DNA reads TGTGCCAGCAGCCAAGATCCAAACGCCATGAACACTGAAGCTTTCTTT.

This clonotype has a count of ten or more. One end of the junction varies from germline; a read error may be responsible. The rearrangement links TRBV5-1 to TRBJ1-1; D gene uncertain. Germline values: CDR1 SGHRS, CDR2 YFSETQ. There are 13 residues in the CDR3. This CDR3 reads CASSLGRNTEAFF. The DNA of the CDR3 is TGTGCCAGCAGCTTAGGCAGGAACACTGAAGCTTTCTTT.

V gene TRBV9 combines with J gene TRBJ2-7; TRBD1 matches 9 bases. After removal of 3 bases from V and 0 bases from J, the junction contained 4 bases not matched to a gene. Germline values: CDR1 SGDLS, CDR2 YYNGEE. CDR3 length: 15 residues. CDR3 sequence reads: CASSASTGGSYEQYF. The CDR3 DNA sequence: TGTGCCAGCAGCGCCTCGACAGGGGGCTCCTACGAGCAGTACTTC.

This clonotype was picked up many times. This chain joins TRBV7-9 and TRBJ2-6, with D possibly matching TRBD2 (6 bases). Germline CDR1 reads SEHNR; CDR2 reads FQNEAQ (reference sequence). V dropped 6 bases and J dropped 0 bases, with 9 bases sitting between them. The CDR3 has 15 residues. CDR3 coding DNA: TGTGCCAGCAGGGGAGGTTCCTCTGGGGCCAACGTCCTGACTTTC. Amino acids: CASRGGSSGANVLTF.

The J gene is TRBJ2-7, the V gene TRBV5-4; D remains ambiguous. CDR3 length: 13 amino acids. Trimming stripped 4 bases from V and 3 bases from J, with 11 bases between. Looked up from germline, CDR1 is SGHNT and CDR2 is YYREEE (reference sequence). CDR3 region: CASSRVGDYEQYF. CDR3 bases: TGTGCCAGCAGCCGCGTGGGTGACTACGAGCAGTACTTC.

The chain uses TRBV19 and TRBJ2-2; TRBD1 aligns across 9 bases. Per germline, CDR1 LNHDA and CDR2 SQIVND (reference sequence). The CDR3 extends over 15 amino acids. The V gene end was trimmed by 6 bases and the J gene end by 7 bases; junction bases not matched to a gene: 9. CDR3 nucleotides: TGTGCCAGTAGCCCGGGACAGGGAATGGGCGGGGAGCTGTTTTTT. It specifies CASSPGQGMGGELFF. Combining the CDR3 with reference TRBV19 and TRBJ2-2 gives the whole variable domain DGGITQSPKYLFRKEGQNVTLSCEQNLNHDAMYWYRQDPGQGLRLIYYSQIVNDFQKGDIAEGYSVSREKKESFPLTVTSAQKNPTAFYLCASSPGQGMGGELFFGEGSRLTVL.

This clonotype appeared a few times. CDR3 sequence: CASSSGQGVFYEQYF. CDR3 bases: TGTGCCAGCAGCTCCGGACAGGGGGTTTTTTACGAGCAGTACTTC. V and J are TRBV7-9 and TRBJ2-7; 10 bases map to TRBD1. Germline CDR1 SEHNR, CDR2 FQNEAQ (reference sequence). V was pared by 4 bases and J by 4 bases, with 7 bases of the junction left unmatched. This CDR3 is built from 15 residues.

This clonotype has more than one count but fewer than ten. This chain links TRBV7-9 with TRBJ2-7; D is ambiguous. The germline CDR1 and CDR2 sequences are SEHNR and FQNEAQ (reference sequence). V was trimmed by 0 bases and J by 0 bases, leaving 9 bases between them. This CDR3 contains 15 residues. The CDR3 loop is CASSLAHGHSYEQYF. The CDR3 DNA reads TGTGCCAGCAGCTTAGCGCACGGCCACTCCTACGAGCAGTACTTC. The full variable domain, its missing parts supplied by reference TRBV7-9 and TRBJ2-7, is DTGVSQNPRHKITKRGQNVTFRCDPISEHNRLYWYRQTLGQGPEFLTYFQNEAQLEKSRLLSDRFSAERPKGSFSTLEIQRTEQGDSAMYLCASSLAHGHSYEQYFGPGTRLTVT.

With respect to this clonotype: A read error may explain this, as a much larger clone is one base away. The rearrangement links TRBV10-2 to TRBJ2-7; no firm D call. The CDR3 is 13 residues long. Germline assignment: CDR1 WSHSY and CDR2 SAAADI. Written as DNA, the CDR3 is TGCGTCAGCAGTGAGTCAACACCCTACGAGCAGTACTTC. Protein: CVSSESTPYEQYF.

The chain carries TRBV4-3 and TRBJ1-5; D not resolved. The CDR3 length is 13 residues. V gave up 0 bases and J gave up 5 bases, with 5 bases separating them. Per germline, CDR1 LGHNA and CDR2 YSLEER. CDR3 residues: CASSQDIDQPQHF. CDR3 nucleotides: TGCGCCAGCAGCCAAGATATTGATCAGCCCCAGCATTTT.

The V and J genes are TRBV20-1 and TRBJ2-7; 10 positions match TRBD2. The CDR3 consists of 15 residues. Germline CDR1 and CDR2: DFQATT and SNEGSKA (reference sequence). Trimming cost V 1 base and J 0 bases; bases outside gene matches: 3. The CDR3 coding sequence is TGCAGTGCTAGAGTACTAGCGGGGTCCTCCTACGAGCAGTACTTC. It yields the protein CSARVLAGSSYEQYF.

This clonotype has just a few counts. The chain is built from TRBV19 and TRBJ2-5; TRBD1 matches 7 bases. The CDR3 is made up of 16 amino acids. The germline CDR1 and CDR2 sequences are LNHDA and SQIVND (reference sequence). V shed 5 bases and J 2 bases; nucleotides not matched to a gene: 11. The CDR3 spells CASSPRDRYAQETQYF. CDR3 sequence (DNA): TGTGCCAGTAGTCCCCGGGACAGATACGCGCAAGAGACCCAGTACTTC.

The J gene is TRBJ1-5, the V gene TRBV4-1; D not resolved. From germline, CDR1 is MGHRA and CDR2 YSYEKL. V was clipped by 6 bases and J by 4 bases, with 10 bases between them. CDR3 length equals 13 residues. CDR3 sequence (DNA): TGCGCCAGCAGTCCTGGGATAAATCAGCCCCAGCATTTT. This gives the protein CASSPGINQPQHF.

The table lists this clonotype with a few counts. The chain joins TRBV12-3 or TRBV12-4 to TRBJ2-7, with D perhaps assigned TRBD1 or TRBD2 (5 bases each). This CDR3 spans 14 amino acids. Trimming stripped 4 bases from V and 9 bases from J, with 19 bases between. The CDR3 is CASSSDTYLRGQYF. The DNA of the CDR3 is TGTGCCAGCAGTTCGGACACCTACTTGAGGGGGCAGTACTTC.

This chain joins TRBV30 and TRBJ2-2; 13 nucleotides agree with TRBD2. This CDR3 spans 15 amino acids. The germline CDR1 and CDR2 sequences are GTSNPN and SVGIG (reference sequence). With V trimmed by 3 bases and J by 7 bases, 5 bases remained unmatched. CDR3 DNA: TGTGCCTGGAGCGGACTAGCGGGAGTGGGCGGGGAGCTGTTTTTT. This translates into CAWSGLAGVGGELFF.

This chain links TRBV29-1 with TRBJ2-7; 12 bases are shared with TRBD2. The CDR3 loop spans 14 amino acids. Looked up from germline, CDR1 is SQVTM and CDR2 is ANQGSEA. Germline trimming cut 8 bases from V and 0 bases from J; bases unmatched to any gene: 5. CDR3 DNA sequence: TGCAGCTCCAGGACTAGCGGGAACTCCTACGAGCAGTACTTC. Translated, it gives CSSRTSGNSYEQYF.

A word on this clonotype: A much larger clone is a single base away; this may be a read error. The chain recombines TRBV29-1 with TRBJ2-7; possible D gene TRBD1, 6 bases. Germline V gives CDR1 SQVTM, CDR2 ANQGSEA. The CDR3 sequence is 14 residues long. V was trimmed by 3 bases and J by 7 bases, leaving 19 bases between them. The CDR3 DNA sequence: TGCAGCGTTGAGTGGTGTACAGGGACGGGGGAGCAGTACTTC. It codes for CSVEWCTGTGEQYF.

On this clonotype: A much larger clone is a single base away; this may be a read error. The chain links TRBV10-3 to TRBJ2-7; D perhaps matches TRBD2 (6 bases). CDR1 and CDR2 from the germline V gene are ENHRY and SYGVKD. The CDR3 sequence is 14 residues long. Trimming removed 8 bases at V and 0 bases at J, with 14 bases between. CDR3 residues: CAIGSGSSSYEQYF. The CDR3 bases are TGTGCCATCGGTAGCGGTTCGAGCTCCTACGAGCAGTACTTC.

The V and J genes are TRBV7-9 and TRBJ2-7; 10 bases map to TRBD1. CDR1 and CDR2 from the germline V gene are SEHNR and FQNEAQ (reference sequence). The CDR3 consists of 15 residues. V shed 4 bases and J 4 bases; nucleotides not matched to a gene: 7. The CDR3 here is CASSSDRGGLYEQYF. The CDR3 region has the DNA TGTGCCAGCAGCTCGGACAGGGGGGGCTTGTACGAGCAGTACTTC.

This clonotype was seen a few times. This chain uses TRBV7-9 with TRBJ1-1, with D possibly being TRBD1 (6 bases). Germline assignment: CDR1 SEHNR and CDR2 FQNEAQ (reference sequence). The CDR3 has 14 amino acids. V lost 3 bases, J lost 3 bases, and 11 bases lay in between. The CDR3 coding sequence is TGTGCCAGCAGCTTCGCAGGGGTAGACACTGAAGCTTTCTTT. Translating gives CASSFAGVDTEAFF.

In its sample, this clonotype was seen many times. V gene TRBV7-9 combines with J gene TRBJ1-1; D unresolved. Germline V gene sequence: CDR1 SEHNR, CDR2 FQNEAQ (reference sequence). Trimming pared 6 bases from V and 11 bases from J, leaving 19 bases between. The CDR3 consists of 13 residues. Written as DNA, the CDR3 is TGTGCCAGCAGTTCTCAATCGAAAAGGGAGGCTTTCTTT. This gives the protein CASSSQSKREAFF.

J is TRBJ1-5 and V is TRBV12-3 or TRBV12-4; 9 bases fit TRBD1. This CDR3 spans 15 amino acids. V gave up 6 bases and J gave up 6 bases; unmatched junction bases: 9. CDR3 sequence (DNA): TGTGCCAGCAGGAAGGGACAGGGCCTTGGTCAGCCCCAGCATTTT. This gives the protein CASRKGQGLGQPQHF.

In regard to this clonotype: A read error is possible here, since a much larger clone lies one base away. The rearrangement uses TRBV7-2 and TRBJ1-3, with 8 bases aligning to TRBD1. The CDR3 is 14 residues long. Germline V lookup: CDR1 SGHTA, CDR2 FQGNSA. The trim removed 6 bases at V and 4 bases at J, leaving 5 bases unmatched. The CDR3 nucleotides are TGTGCCAGCAGATCGGACAGGGCAGGAAACACCATATATTTT. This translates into CASRSDRAGNTIYF.

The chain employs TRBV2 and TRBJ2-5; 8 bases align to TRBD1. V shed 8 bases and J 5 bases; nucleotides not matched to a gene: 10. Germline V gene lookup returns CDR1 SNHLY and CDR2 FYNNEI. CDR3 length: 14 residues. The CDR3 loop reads CASLVRAGGETQYF. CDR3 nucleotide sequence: TGTGCCAGCTTAGTTCGGGCAGGGGGCGAGACCCAGTACTTC.